Shown below are 13 T cell receptor beta chains from a single sample sequenced in a study of cytomegalovirus exposure and HLA in healthy donors listed by TCRdb under 2017. Libraries came from the immunoSEQ multiplex PCR assay. For the multiplex PCR, a mixture combining 60 forward primers for TCR Vbeta segments and 13 reverse primers for TCR Jbeta segments was used. Held by TCRdb, this immuneACCESS table contains in-frame sequences only and omits some clones. Under half of the omission traces to an unresolved V gene where checked; the cause of the rest is unknown. In this sample the table shows 110,000 or so clones, 70% to 80% of which occur a single time. 4% to 5% of the sample belongs to the ten largest clones. The specimen was PBMCs. These receptors were obtained from a woman in her forties in good health and CMV-seropositive.

The chain recombines TRBV15 with TRBJ1-5; 7 bases agree with TRBD1. This CDR3 comprises 15 residues. Trimming removed 5 bases from V and 3 bases from J; junction bases left unmatched: 7. Germline V gene sequence: CDR1 LNHNV, CDR2 YYDKDF (reference sequence). CDR3 sequence: CATSRWGQLNQPQHF. The CDR3 nucleotides read TGTGCCACCAGCCGGTGGGGACAGCTCAATCAGCCCCAGCATTTT. The full variable domain, with the rest looked up from reference TRBV15 and TRBJ1-5, is DAMVIQNPRYQVTQFGKPVTLSCSQTLNHNVMYWYQQKSSQAPKLLFHYYDKDFNNEADTPDNFQSRRPNTSFCFLDIRSPGLGDTAMYLCATSRWGQLNQPQHFGDGTRLSIL.

This clone was seen more than once but under ten times. The chain joins TRBV5-4 to TRBJ2-2; maybe TRBD1 (5 bases). The CDR3 length is 15 residues. V lost 3 bases and J 3 bases, leaving 12 bases between the germline ends. Germline CDR1 is SGHNT and CDR2 is YYREEE (reference sequence). The CDR3 DNA reads TGTGCCAGCAGCTCTCGCAAAGGGGACACCGGGGAGCTGTTTTTT. Its protein is CASSSRKGDTGELFF.

V usage is TRBV7-9 and J usage is TRBJ1-2; D perhaps matches TRBD1 (5 bases). Per the germline V gene, CDR1 is SEHNR and CDR2 is FQNEAQ (reference sequence). The length of the CDR3 is 14 residues. V lost 1 base and J lost 8, with 14 bases in between. The CDR3 here is CASSLGAGWGGYTF. In DNA, the CDR3 is TGTGCCAGCAGCTTAGGGGCAGGGTGGGGCGGCTACACCTTC.

In its sample, this clone was seen once. Mismatch with germline at one junction end may stem from a read error. The chain recombines TRBV7-7 with TRBJ2-1, with D perhaps TRBD1 (6 bases). CDR3 length equals 17 residues. Looked up from germline, CDR1 is SSHAT and CDR2 is FNYEAQ (reference sequence). Here the CDR3 reads CASSLGPGQNSYNEQFF. CDR3 bases: TGTGCTAGCAGCTTGGGCCCGGGACAAAACTCCTACAATGAGCAGTTCTTC.

V and J are TRBV19 and TRBJ1-1; D unresolved. The CDR3 totals 13 residues. V shed 7 bases and J shed 1 base, with 10 bases lying between them. Looked up from germline, CDR1 is LNHDA and CDR2 is SQIVND (reference sequence). CDR3 nucleotide sequence: TGTGCCAGTACTCGACGGGAGAACACTGAAGCTTTCTTT. Protein sequence: CASTRRENTEAFF. Together with reference TRBV19 and TRBJ1-1, the CDR3 gives the full variable domain: DGGITQSPKYLFRKEGQNVTLSCEQNLNHDAMYWYRQDPGQGLRLIYYSQIVNDFQKGDIAEGYSVSREKKESFPLTVTSAQKNPTAFYLCASTRRENTEAFFGQGTRLTVV.

The chain links TRBV30 to TRBJ2-4, with TRBD2 identical over 15 bases. The CDR3 consists of 18 residues. Losses at the gene ends were 4 bases for V and 3 bases for J; bases not matched to a gene: 10. Germline V gives CDR1 GTSNPN, CDR2 SVGIG (reference sequence). The CDR3 sequence: CAWTPWTSGGAGKNIQYF. CDR3 DNA: TGTGCCTGGACTCCATGGACTAGCGGGGGGGCAGGCAAAAACATTCAGTACTTC.

This clone occurred a few times. V and J are TRBV30 and TRBJ1-4; D possibly corresponds to TRBD1 (6 bases). Germline-derived CDR1 and CDR2 are GTSNPN and SVGIG (reference sequence). This CDR3 has 15 amino acids. V was pared by 1 base and J by 6 bases, with 15 bases between. For the CDR3, the DNA is TGTGCCTGGAGTGGGCTAGGGGGACTATATGAAAAACTGTTTTTT. Translated, it gives CAWSGLGGLYEKLFF.

The chain combines TRBV7-6 with TRBJ2-3; 7 positions match TRBD2. Germline CDR1 reads SGHVS; CDR2 reads FNYEAQ. The V gene end was trimmed by 2 bases and the J gene end by 2 bases; junction bases not matched to a gene: 1. This CDR3 spans 14 amino acids. The CDR3 reads CASSLSGNTDTQYF. DNA for the CDR3: TGTGCCAGCAGCTTAAGCGGGAACACAGATACGCAGTATTTT. The full variable domain, rest sourced from reference TRBV7-6 and TRBJ2-3, is GAGVSQSPRYKVTKRGQDVALRCDPISGHVSLYWYRQALGQGPEFLTYFNYEAQQDKSGLPNDRFSAERPEGSISTLTIQRTEQRDSAMYRCASSLSGNTDTQYFGPGTRLTVL.

V gene TRBV10-3 combines with J gene TRBJ2-7; a weak D match, TRBD2 (5 bases). V lost 3 bases and J lost 1, with 13 bases in between. CDR3 length: 15 amino acids. Germline V lookup: CDR1 ENHRY, CDR2 SYGVKD. The DNA of the CDR3 is TGTGCCATCAGTGATGGGCTAGCCGGATCCTACGAGCAGTACTTC. This sequence encodes CAISDGLAGSYEQYF.

The chain recombines TRBV9 with TRBJ2-2; the D gene is possibly TRBD1 (6 bases). The CDR3 covers 17 residues. V lost 2 bases, J lost 5 bases, and 19 bases lay in between. Germline V gives CDR1 SGDLS, CDR2 YYNGEE. Here the CDR3 reads CASSVEPRTGSTGELFF. CDR3 nucleotide sequence: TGTGCCAGCAGCGTCGAACCCCGAACAGGGTCTACCGGGGAGCTGTTTTTT.

The chain uses TRBV7-2 and TRBJ2-5, with 15 bases aligning to TRBD2. Germline lookup yields CDR1 SGHTA and CDR2 FQGNSA. The CDR3 covers 19 residues. The trim removed 0 bases at V and 2 bases at J, leaving 7 bases unmatched. The CDR3 sequence is CASSLAGLAGGLPQETQYF. CDR3 nucleotides: TGTGCCAGCAGCTTAGCAGGACTAGCGGGGGGGCTACCTCAAGAGACCCAGTACTTC.

The rearrangement joins TRBV18 to TRBJ2-7, with TRBD2 identical over 15 bases. The CDR3 sequence is 22 residues long. Germline CDR1 reads KGHSH; CDR2 reads LQKENI. Germline trimming cut 3 bases from V and 5 bases from J; bases unmatched to any gene: 23. CDR3 loop: CASSPTGTLKMRTSGRDDEQYF. The CDR3 DNA reads as TGTGCCAGCTCACCCACCGGGACACTAAAGATGCGGACTAGCGGGAGGGACGACGAGCAGTACTTC.

DNA of the CDR3: TGTGCCAGCACCGGACAGTTTAATTCACCCCTCCACTTT. Translation gives CASTGQFNSPLHF. This sequence joins TRBV6-5 and TRBJ1-6; TRBD1 is a possible D gene (6 bases). The germline V and J ends were trimmed by 7 bases and 6 bases, with 10 bases remaining between them. This CDR3 spans 13 amino acids. From germline, CDR1 is MNHEY and CDR2 SVGAGI.